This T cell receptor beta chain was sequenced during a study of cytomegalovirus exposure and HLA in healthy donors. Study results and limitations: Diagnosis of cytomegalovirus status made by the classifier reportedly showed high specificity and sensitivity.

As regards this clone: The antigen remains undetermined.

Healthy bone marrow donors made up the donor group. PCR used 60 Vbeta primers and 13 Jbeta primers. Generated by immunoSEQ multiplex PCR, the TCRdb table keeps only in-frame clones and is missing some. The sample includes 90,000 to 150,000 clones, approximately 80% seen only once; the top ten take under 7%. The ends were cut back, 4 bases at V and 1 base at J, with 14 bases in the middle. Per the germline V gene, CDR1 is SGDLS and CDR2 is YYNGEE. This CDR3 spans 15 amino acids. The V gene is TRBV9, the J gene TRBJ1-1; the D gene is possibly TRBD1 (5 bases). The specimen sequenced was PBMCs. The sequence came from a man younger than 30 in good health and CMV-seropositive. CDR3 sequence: CASSKWGGGNTEAFF. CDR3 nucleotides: TGTGCCAGCAGCAAATGGGGGGGTGGGAACACTGAAGCTTTCTTT.